These 30 T cell receptor beta chains were sequenced from one sample in a study of blood T cell repertoires in COVID-19. The assay was immunoSEQ multiplex PCR, and TCRdb's table has in-frame clones only and misses some. The table lists a few hundred thousand clones, 86% of them singletons, with approximately 4% in the top ten. Sequenced material: peripheral blood. These receptor sequences come from a man between 18 and 29 years old with active or convalescent COVID-19.

This chain links TRBV9 with TRBJ1-3; 7 nucleotides match TRBD1. Germline V gene lookup returns CDR1 SGDLS and CDR2 YYNGEE. After removal of 1 base from V and 2 bases from J, the junction contained 0 bases not matched to a gene. The CDR3 extends over 14 amino acids. CDR3 nucleotides: TGTGCCAGCAGCGTAACAGGGGCTGGAAACACCATATATTTT. It is translated as CASSVTGAGNTIYF.

Of note for this clone: The junction does not match germline at one end; this may be a read error. The V gene is TRBV7-7, the J gene TRBJ2-3, with 13 bases lining up with TRBD2. CDR1 is SSHAT, CDR2 FNYEAQ, per germline (reference sequence). The length of the CDR3 is 16 residues. This CDR3 reads CASSRGTSGIGDTQYF. The CDR3 DNA reads TGTGCTAGCAGCCGTGGGACTAGCGGGATTGGAGATACGCAGTATTTT.

The V and J genes are TRBV6-1 and TRBJ2-5; D is uncertain. This CDR3 has 13 amino acids. V dropped 1 base and J dropped 5 bases, with 8 bases sitting between them. Germline CDR1 reads MNHNS; CDR2 reads SASEGT. CDR3: CASSEGLWETQYF. The CDR3 coding sequence is TGTGCCAGCAGTGAAGGACTGTGGGAGACCCAGTACTTC.

The V call is TRBV27, the J call TRBJ2-3; D unresolved. V was pared by 3 bases and J by 7 bases, with 14 bases between. Germline V lookup: CDR1 MNHEY, CDR2 SMNVEV (reference sequence). This CDR3 contains 14 residues. In nucleotides, the CDR3 is TGTGCCAGCAGTTTTGACGCCGGGTCGAATACGCAGTATTTT. It specifies CASSFDAGSNTQYF.

V is TRBV15 and J is TRBJ2-3; 9 nucleotides match TRBD1. The V and J ends lost 1 base and 0 bases, in that order; junction bases with no gene match: 8. CDR3 length: 18 residues. Germline CDR1 is LNHNV and CDR2 is YYDKDF (reference sequence). The CDR3 protein is CATSRALGQGASTDTQYF. The CDR3 nucleotides read TGTGCCACCAGCAGAGCCCTGGGACAGGGAGCTAGCACAGATACGCAGTATTTT.

The chain links TRBV23-1 to TRBJ1-5, with 7 bases fitting TRBD1. TRBV23-1 is assigned to the ORF class and has an uncertain function. V was clipped by 4 bases and J by 7 bases; unmatched bases: 7. The CDR3 spans 14 residues. The CDR3 DNA is TGCGCCAGCAGTCTTCAGACAGGGCGGCAGCCCCAGCATTTT. Encoded protein: CASSLQTGRQPQHF.

The chain has TRBV30 and TRBJ2-1, with D unresolved. Deletions cut 5 bases from V and 3 bases from J, with 11 bases between. This CDR3 is built from 13 residues. Looked up from germline, CDR1 is GTSNPN and CDR2 is SVGIG (reference sequence). The CDR3 nucleotides are TGTGCCTGGTCTTCCGGAGACTACAATGAGCAGTTCTTC. Residues: CAWSSGDYNEQFF.

The rearrangement joins TRBV6-5 to TRBJ2-3; perhaps TRBD1 as D (6 bases). V shed 2 bases and J shed 0 bases, with 9 bases lying between them. Germline V gene lookup returns CDR1 MNHEY and CDR2 SVGAGI. CDR3 length equals 15 residues. As DNA, the CDR3 is TGTGCCAGCAGTTACCGTCAGGGGAGCACAGATACGCAGTATTTT. Its translation: CASSYRQGSTDTQYF.

This clone was detected only a few times. Other DNA sequences in the same sample also yield this CDR3. V is TRBV6-1 and J is TRBJ2-3; 9 nucleotides match TRBD2. The CDR3 totals 15 residues. Trimming cost V 3 bases and J 5 bases; bases outside gene matches: 6. Germline assignment: CDR1 MNHNS and CDR2 SASEGT. CDR3 region: CASSEGSGSGDTQYF. CDR3 in DNA: TGTGCCAGCAGTGAGGGTAGCGGGAGCGGAGATACGCAGTATTTT.

V and J are TRBV2 and TRBJ1-4, with D tentatively TRBD1 (5 bases). This CDR3 region has 15 residues. V lost 2 bases and J 8 bases, leaving 15 bases between the germline ends. Germline CDR1 reads SNHLY; CDR2 reads FYNNEI. CDR3 loop: CASSELGQGSEKLFF. The CDR3 coding sequence is TGTGCCAGCAGTGAACTGGGGCAGGGAAGCGAAAAACTGTTTTTT.

V and J are TRBV6-5 and TRBJ1-2, with TRBD1 identical over 7 bases. This CDR3 region has 13 residues. From germline, CDR1 is MNHEY and CDR2 SVGAGI. The junction had 4 bases not matched to a gene; V was cut back by 6 bases and J by 3 bases. CDR3 sequence (DNA): TGTGCCAGCAGCCGTGGACAGGACTATGGCTACACCTTC. Translated: CASSRGQDYGYTF.

The chain has TRBV28 and TRBJ2-7; D gene ambiguous. Germline CDR1 is MDHEN and CDR2 is SYDVKM. Trimming took 6 bases from V and 6 from J, leaving 18 bases between them. This CDR3 spans 14 amino acids. The CDR3 nucleotides read TGTGCCAGCAGCCCCGCCGAGCCTCTCGCCGAGCAGTACTTC. This gives the protein CASSPAEPLAEQYF.

The chain links TRBV28 to TRBJ1-3; no clear D gene. Between the trimmed V and J ends, which lost 1 base and 0 bases, there was a span of 10 bases. Germline V lookup: CDR1 MDHEN, CDR2 SYDVKM. This CDR3 is built from 16 residues. The CDR3 here is CASSLLEGHSGNTIYF. The CDR3 nucleotides read TGTGCCAGCAGTTTATTAGAGGGTCACTCTGGAAACACCATATATTTT.

The genes are TRBV14 and TRBJ2-3, with TRBD1 as a possible D gene (6 bases). The CDR3 runs 12 residues. The V and J ends lost 3 bases and 8 bases respectively, with 9 bases between them. The germline gives CDR1 SGHDN, CDR2 FVKESK. CDR3 sequence: CASSHMGATQYF. In DNA form, the CDR3 reads TGTGCCAGCAGCCACATGGGGGCTACGCAGTATTTT.

This clone was counted once. The CDR3 DNA reads as TGTGCCAGCAGCACAACTAGCGGGTCCTACGAGCAGTACTTC. This gives the protein CASSTTSGSYEQYF. The chain combines TRBV7-2 with TRBJ2-7; the match to TRBD2 covers 9 bases. This CDR3 has 14 residues. The germline CDR1 and CDR2 sequences are SGHTA and FQGNSA. J lost 1 base, V lost 5 bases, and 3 bases had no gene match.

The chain carries TRBV2 and TRBJ1-2, with TRBD1 matching 8 bases. Germline CDR1 SNHLY, CDR2 FYNNEI. V was pared by 2 bases and J by 3 bases, with 2 bases of the junction left unmatched. There are 14 residues in the CDR3. The CDR3, as DNA: TGTGCCAGCAGTGAACAGGGGGCGCACTATGGCTACACCTTC. It is translated as CASSEQGAHYGYTF. Looking up the rest from reference TRBV2 and TRBJ1-2 gives the full variable domain: EPEVTQTPSHQVTQMGQEVILRCVPISNHLYFYWYRQILGQKVEFLVSFYNNEISEKSEIFDDQFSVERPDGSNFTLKIRSTKLEDSAMYFCASSEQGAHYGYTFGSGTRLTVV.

V gene TRBV9 combines with J gene TRBJ1-4, with a weak D call TRBD1 (6 bases). V was shortened by 2 bases and J by 2 bases, with 10 bases between the two germline ends. The CDR3 is made up of 15 amino acids. The germline gives CDR1 SGDLS, CDR2 YYNGEE. CDR3 loop: CASSVTGNTNEKLFF. For the CDR3, the DNA is TGTGCCAGCAGCGTTACAGGGAACACTAATGAAAAACTGTTTTTT.

This chain uses TRBV5-1 with TRBJ1-1; tentatively, D is TRBD1 (6 bases). V was shortened by 0 bases and J by 0 bases, with 9 bases between the two germline ends. Germline V gene sequence: CDR1 SGHRS, CDR2 YFSETQ. The CDR3 is 15 amino acids. The CDR3 sequence: CASSLGTVMNTEAFF. The CDR3 DNA is TGCGCCAGCAGCTTGGGGACAGTCATGAACACTGAAGCTTTCTTT.

The chain employs TRBV7-9 and TRBJ2-7; 8 nucleotides align to TRBD1. CDR3 length: 17 residues. From germline, CDR1 is SEHNR and CDR2 FQNEAQ (reference sequence). The V segment lost 0 bases and the J segment 3 bases; nucleotides outside the gene matches: 10. CDR3 sequence reads: CASSLAQRHRGDYEQYF. Written as DNA, the CDR3 is TGTGCCAGCAGCTTAGCCCAGAGGCACAGGGGGGACTACGAGCAGTACTTC.

This sequence joins TRBV4-3 and TRBJ1-2; D may be TRBD1 (6 bases). There are 14 residues in the CDR3. V was pared by 3 bases and J by 4 bases, with 12 bases between. Germline V lookup: CDR1 LGHNA, CDR2 YSLEER. The CDR3 loop is CASSHLQGSYGYTF. Written as DNA, the CDR3 is TGCGCCAGCAGCCACCTACAGGGAAGCTATGGCTACACCTTC.

The chain employs TRBV24-1 and TRBJ2-2; D is undetermined. Germline CDR1 KGHDR, CDR2 SFDVKD. The V end lost 4 bases, the J end lost 4 bases, and 18 bases lay between the germline ends. The CDR3 is 17 residues long. In DNA, the CDR3 is TGTGCCACCAGTGAATTGGGTGGGTCCCGAGGCACCGGGGAGCTGTTTTTT. Its translation is CATSELGGSRGTGELFF.

The chain recombines TRBV9 with TRBJ1-1; unclear D gene. This CDR3 is 15 amino acids long. Germline V gene sequence: CDR1 SGDLS, CDR2 YYNGEE. V was trimmed by 5 bases and J by 1 base, leaving 15 bases between them. For the CDR3, the DNA is TGTGCCAGCAGATCCAACTCAGGCAAGAACACTGAAGCTTTCTTT. It translates to CASRSNSGKNTEAFF.

V gene TRBV12-3 or TRBV12-4 combines with J gene TRBJ1-1; D gene unclear. V lost 6 bases and J lost 12, with 20 bases in between. The CDR3 loop spans 13 amino acids. The CDR3 loop reads CASSYGTEAGTFF. CDR3 DNA: TGTGCCAGCAGCTACGGAACGGAGGCGGGGACTTTCTTT.

This clone was seen a handful of times. The chain recombines TRBV10-3 with TRBJ1-5; 8 nucleotides match TRBD1. The CDR3 has 15 residues. Germline V CDR1 and CDR2: ENHRY, SYGVKD. V shed 8 bases and J 5 bases; nucleotides not matched to a gene: 11. The CDR3 DNA follows: TGTGCCATCTCAGCATCAGGGGGCGAAGATCAGCCCCAGCATTTT. It codes for CAISASGGEDQPQHF.

The gene calls are TRBV3-1 (or the pseudogene TRBV3-2) and TRBJ1-2; TRBD1 is a possible D gene (5 bases). Germline V gene data show CDR1 as LGHDT and CDR2 as YNNKEL (reference sequence). There are 13 residues in the CDR3. V gave up 6 bases and J gave up 7 bases, with 15 bases separating them. The CDR3 DNA follows: TGTGCCAGCAGTCCTGTGCTCGGGGGTGGCTACACCTTC. Protein product: CASSPVLGGGYTF.

CDR3 sequence: CASSRGLAGSLEQYF. The DNA of the CDR3 is TGTGCCAGCAGCCGGGGACTAGCGGGGAGTTTAGAGCAGTACTTC. V usage is TRBV27 and J usage is TRBJ2-7, with 13 bases fitting TRBD2. CDR1 and CDR2 from the germline V gene are MNHEY and SMNVEV (reference sequence). This CDR3 spans 15 amino acids. V was pared by 6 bases and J by 7 bases, with 9 bases of the junction left unmatched.

The V gene is TRBV6-5, the J gene TRBJ1-2; D possibly corresponds to TRBD1 (5 bases). The CDR3 length is 15 residues. Germline CDR1 MNHEY, CDR2 SVGAGI. V lost 6 bases, J lost 5 bases, and 19 bases lay in between. The CDR3 sequence is CASSPWGRGAYGYTF. CDR3 nucleotides: TGTGCCAGCAGCCCCTGGGGCCGTGGGGCATATGGCTACACCTTC.

The rearrangement uses TRBV28 and TRBJ1-5, with a tentative D call TRBD1 (5 bases). V lost 3 bases and J lost 11, with 17 bases in between. Germline V CDR1 and CDR2: MDHEN, SYDVKM. The CDR3 is 14 residues long. The DNA for the CDR3 is TGTGCCAGCAGTTTGGCAGGGAGGTACCGGTCCCAGCATTTT. It translates to CASSLAGRYRSQHF.

The DNA for the CDR3 is TGTGCCACCAGTGACCGGAGTGGCGGGGACCACAATGAGCAGTTCTTC. Its protein is CATSDRSGGDHNEQFF. V is TRBV24-1 and J is TRBJ2-1; D is possibly TRBD2 (6 bases). The CDR3 is made up of 16 amino acids. Trimming shortened V by 4 bases and J by 5 bases, and 17 bases separated the two germline ends. The V gene's germline CDR1 is KGHDR and CDR2 SFDVKD.

This rearrangement joins TRBV27 to TRBJ2-1, with 11 bases lining up with TRBD2. The CDR3 sequence is 13 residues long. In germline, CDR1 is MNHEY, CDR2 SMNVEV (reference sequence). The V gene end was trimmed by 8 bases and the J gene end by 10 bases; junction bases not matched to a gene: 7. The CDR3 here is CASGSGRAFEQFF. For the CDR3, the DNA is TGTGCCAGCGGTAGCGGGAGGGCCTTCGAGCAGTTCTTC.